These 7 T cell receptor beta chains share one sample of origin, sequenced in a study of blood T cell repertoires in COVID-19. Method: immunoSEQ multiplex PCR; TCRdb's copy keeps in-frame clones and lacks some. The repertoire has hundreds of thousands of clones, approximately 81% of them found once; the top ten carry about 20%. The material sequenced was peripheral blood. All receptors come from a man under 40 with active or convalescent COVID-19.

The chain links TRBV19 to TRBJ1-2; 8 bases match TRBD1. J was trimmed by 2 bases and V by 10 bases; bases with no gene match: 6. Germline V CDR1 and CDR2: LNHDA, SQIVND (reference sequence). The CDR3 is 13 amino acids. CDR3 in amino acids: CATGGSSNYGYTF. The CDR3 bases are TGTGCCACAGGGGGCAGTTCAAACTATGGCTACACCTTC.

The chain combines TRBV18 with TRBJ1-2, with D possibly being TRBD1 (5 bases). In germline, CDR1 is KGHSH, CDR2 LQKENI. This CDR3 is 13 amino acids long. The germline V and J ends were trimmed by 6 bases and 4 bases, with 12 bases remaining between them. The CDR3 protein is CASSGQGGYGYTF. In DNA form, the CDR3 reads TGTGCCAGCTCCGGCCAGGGAGGCTATGGCTACACCTTC.

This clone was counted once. The CDR3 coding sequence is TGTGCCACCAGCAGAGAGTATAGAGATACGCAGTATTTT. Its protein product is CATSREYRDTQYF. The chain uses TRBV15 and TRBJ2-3; D unclear. Germline V CDR1 and CDR2: LNHNV, YYDKDF (reference sequence). CDR3 length: 13 amino acids. Trimming cost V 0 bases and J 5 bases, with 6 bases left between them.

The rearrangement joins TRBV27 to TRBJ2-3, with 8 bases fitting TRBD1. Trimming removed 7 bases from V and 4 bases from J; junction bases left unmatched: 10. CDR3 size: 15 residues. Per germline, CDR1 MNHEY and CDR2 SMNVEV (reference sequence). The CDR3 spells CASTSGGGWADTQYF. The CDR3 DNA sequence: TGTGCCAGCACTTCAGGGGGCGGTTGGGCAGATACGCAGTATTTT.

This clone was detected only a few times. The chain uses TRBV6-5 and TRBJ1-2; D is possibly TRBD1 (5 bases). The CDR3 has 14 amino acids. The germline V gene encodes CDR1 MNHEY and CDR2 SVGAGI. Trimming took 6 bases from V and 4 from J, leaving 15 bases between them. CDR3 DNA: TGTGCCAGCAGCCCCCCGGAAAGGGGCTATGGCTACACCTTC. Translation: CASSPPERGYGYTF.

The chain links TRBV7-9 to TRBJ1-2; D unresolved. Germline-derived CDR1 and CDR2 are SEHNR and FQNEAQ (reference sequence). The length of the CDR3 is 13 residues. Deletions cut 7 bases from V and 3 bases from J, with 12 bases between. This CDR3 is CASNWGGYYGYTF. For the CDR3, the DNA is TGTGCCAGCAACTGGGGAGGTTACTATGGCTACACCTTC.

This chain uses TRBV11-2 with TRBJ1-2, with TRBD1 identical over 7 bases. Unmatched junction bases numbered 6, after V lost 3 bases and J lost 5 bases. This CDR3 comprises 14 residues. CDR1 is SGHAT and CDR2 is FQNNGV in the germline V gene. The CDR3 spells CASSFTGQTYGYTF. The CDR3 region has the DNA TGTGCCAGCAGCTTCACGGGACAGACTTATGGCTACACCTTC.